This TCR beta chain was found in a study of T cells in Graves' hyperthyroidism and ophthalmopathy. Patients aged 18 to 65 with hyperthyroidism were newly diagnosed, with duration under 2 months. The diagnoses drew upon clinical symptoms, serum thyroxine and TRAb, thyroid ultrasound and orbital computed tomography. What was amplified from RNA transcripts were TCR beta CDR3 regions. HTBI primers were used for first-round RT-PCR of the TCR CDR3. TCRdb re-called the multiplex PCR reads through MiXCR, storing one row per CDR3 protein. This sample carries around 350,000 distinct CDR3 sequences, approximately 13% of them seen once, and the ten largest clones take 9.2%. This clonotype has at least ten counts. The germline V and J ends were trimmed by 3 bases and 4 bases, with 12 bases remaining between them. The CDR3 is 14 amino acids.

Material for sequencing was blood. J is TRBJ1-2 and V is TRBV12-3 or TRBV12-4; no firm D call. The sequence derives from a woman between 18 and 29 years old with Graves' hyperthyroidism. CDR3 nucleotide sequence: TGTGCCAGCAGTTTTGAATCCGGCAGCTATGGCTACACCTTC. This sequence encodes CASSFESGSYGYTF.